The next 30 T cell receptor beta chains were all read from a single sample in a study of T cell responses to AZD1222 COVID-19 vaccine. TCRdb keeps only in-frame clones here, not all; method: immunoSEQ multiplex PCR. The repertoire has some 86,000 clones, roughly nine tenths of them found once; the top ten carry about 5%. The sequencing here drew on peripheral blood, taken 28 days after the second AZD1222 dose. All receptors derive from an adult who received the AZD1222 COVID-19 vaccine.

The V gene is TRBV7-9, the J gene TRBJ2-7, with 10 bases that match TRBD1. With 6 bases clipped from V and 2 bases from J, the junction kept 7 bases outside the gene matches. Per the germline V gene, CDR1 is SEHNR and CDR2 is FQNEAQ (reference sequence). CDR3 length: 15 amino acids. The CDR3 spells CASRGQGPITYEQYF. The CDR3 bases are TGTGCCAGCAGGGGACAGGGGCCCATTACCTACGAGCAGTACTTC.

This clone was seen a single time. The rearrangement links TRBV28 to TRBJ2-7; D is perhaps TRBD1 or TRBD2 (5 bases each). The CDR3 spans 16 residues. The V end lost 6 bases, the J end lost 0 bases, and 18 bases lay between the germline ends. Germline V gene lookup returns CDR1 MDHEN and CDR2 SYDVKM. CDR3 region: CASSRPPGRTSYEQYF. For the CDR3, the DNA is TGTGCCAGCAGCCGACCGCCGGGACGGACCTCCTACGAGCAGTACTTC.

The chain links TRBV5-1 to TRBJ1-3, with a weak D call TRBD1 (6 bases). The CDR3 has 16 amino acids. Germline values: CDR1 SGHRS, CDR2 YFSETQ. V was pared by 4 bases and J by 0 bases, with 14 bases between. CDR3 protein: CASSPLTGNSGNTIYF. The CDR3 DNA reads as TGCGCCAGCAGCCCCCTGACAGGCAACTCTGGAAACACCATATATTTT.

This chain links TRBV19 with TRBJ1-5, with D possibly matching TRBD1 (6 bases). With 5 bases removed from V and 0 bases from J, the gap between germline ends came to 14 bases. CDR3 length: 16 residues. Germline CDR1 and CDR2: LNHDA and SQIVND (reference sequence). CDR3 DNA: TGTGCCAGTAGTGCGTGGACAGATGTTAGCAATCAGCCCCAGCATTTT. Amino acids: CASSAWTDVSNQPQHF.

The chain carries TRBV6-1 and TRBJ2-7; 9 bases are a match to TRBD1. CDR1 and CDR2 from the germline V gene are MNHNS and SASEGT. CDR3 size: 14 residues. J gave up 5 bases and V 10 bases, and 12 bases lay outside the gene matches. In DNA, the CDR3 is TGTGCCACCAAATGGGACAGGGCAAACGACGAGCAGTACTTC. The encoded protein is CATKWDRANDEQYF.

The V and J genes are TRBV5-5 and TRBJ1-4; 7 nucleotides align to TRBD1. CDR1 and CDR2 from the germline V gene are SGHKS and YYEKEE (reference sequence). This CDR3 contains 16 residues. Unmatched junction bases numbered 7, after V lost 0 bases and J lost 5 bases. CDR3 loop: CASSLGSGQQNEKLFF. CDR3 nucleotides: TGTGCCAGCAGCTTGGGATCGGGACAGCAAAATGAAAAACTGTTTTTT.

This rearrangement joins TRBV5-1 to TRBJ2-3; D uncertain. Germline assignment: CDR1 SGHRS and CDR2 YFSETQ. Trimming stripped 5 bases from V and 6 bases from J, with 7 bases between. The CDR3 consists of 11 residues. In DNA, the CDR3 is TGCGCCAGCAGACTCACGGATACGCAGTATTTT. Translating gives CASRLTDTQYF. Full variable domain (missing parts from reference TRBV5-1 and TRBJ2-3): KAGVTQTPRYLIKTRGQQVTLSCSPISGHRSVSWYQQTPGQGLQFLFEYFSETQRNKGNFPGRFSGRQFSNSRSEMNVSTLELGDSALYLCASRLTDTQYFGPGTRLTVL.

The chain has TRBV30 and TRBJ1-5, with 7 bases fitting TRBD1. From germline, CDR1 is GTSNPN and CDR2 SVGIG (reference sequence). The ends lost 3 bases at V and 5 bases at J; junction bases unmatched: 4. The CDR3 totals 13 residues. The CDR3 nucleotides are TGTGCCTGGAGGAATACAGGGGATCAGCCCCAGCATTTT. Translated, it gives CAWRNTGDQPQHF.

The rearrangement joins TRBV6-1 to TRBJ2-1; 12 nucleotides align to TRBD2. The J segment lost 7 bases and the V segment lost 4 bases, leaving 11 bases of the junction unmatched. The CDR3 is 17 residues long. The germline V gene has CDR1 MNHNS and CDR2 SASEGT. The CDR3 DNA reads TGTGCCAGCAGTGCTAGCGGGGGGGCCACTTCGCGGAATGAGCAGTTCTTC. It specifies CASSASGGATSRNEQFF.

This chain connects TRBV23-1 to TRBJ1-4; a possible D gene is TRBD1 (6 bases). TRBV23-1 is classed as an ORF, of uncertain function. Deletions cut 4 bases from V and 4 bases from J, with 37 bases between. The CDR3 is made up of 23 amino acids. The CDR3 loop is CASSLTRPLGIRGACGLNEKLFF. CDR3 DNA sequence: TGCGCCAGCAGTCTAACTCGTCCGTTGGGAATAAGGGGGGCTTGCGGGCTTAATGAAAAACTGTTTTTT.

The V and J genes are TRBV28 and TRBJ1-5; the D is unclear. Looked up from germline, CDR1 is MDHEN and CDR2 is SYDVKM. V lost 3 bases and J lost 2, with 8 bases in between. The CDR3 runs 14 residues. The CDR3 nucleotides are TGTGCCAGCAGTTTCCGGTCGGGCAATCAGCCCCAGCATTTT. Translated, it gives CASSFRSGNQPQHF.

Concerning this clone: Compared with germline, one end of the junction differs, possibly owing to a read error. The chain uses TRBV7-7 and TRBJ2-3; D ambiguous. The germline CDR1 and CDR2 sequences are SSHAT and FNYEAQ (reference sequence). The CDR3 contains 13 residues. CDR3 residues: CASSRRYTDTQYF. The CDR3 nucleotides read TGTGCTAGCAGCCGACGGTACACAGATACGCAGTATTTT.

The chain employs TRBV7-2 and TRBJ2-5; 11 bases are shared with TRBD1. CDR3 length equals 17 residues. Germline V lookup: CDR1 SGHTA, CDR2 FQGNSA. J gave up 9 bases and V 2 bases, and 14 bases lay outside the gene matches. The chain's CDR3 is CASSLNSGTGGGLAQYF. The CDR3, as DNA: TGTGCCAGCAGCTTAAACTCCGGGACAGGGGGAGGATTGGCCCAGTACTTC.

The CDR3 bases are TGTGCCAGCAGCCAAGCGGGGATCTCCTACGAGCAGTACTTC. Translated: CASSQAGISYEQYF. The chain has TRBV3-1 (or the pseudogene TRBV3-2) and TRBJ2-7; D perhaps matches TRBD2 (5 bases). This CDR3 contains 14 residues. V shed 1 base and J shed 0 bases, with 7 bases lying between them. Per the germline V gene, CDR1 is LGHDT and CDR2 is YNNKEL (reference sequence).

J is TRBJ1-5 and V is TRBV5-1, with 7 nucleotides matching TRBD1. This CDR3 comprises 14 residues. V shed 2 bases, J shed 6 bases, and the junction held 5 bases outside the gene matches. Germline CDR1 SGHRS, CDR2 YFSETQ. This CDR3 is CASSFSGGGQPQHF. The CDR3 DNA reads as TGCGCCAGCAGCTTTTCAGGGGGAGGTCAGCCCCAGCATTTT.

The CDR3 DNA reads TGTGCCAGCAGCCCTCAGACAGGGCTATTCTCTGGAAACACCATATATTTT. It specifies CASSPQTGLFSGNTIYF. This chain uses TRBV9 with TRBJ1-3; 7 bases map to TRBD1. V lost 4 bases to trimming and J lost 0 bases; unmatched junction nucleotides: 10. Germline V gene sequence: CDR1 SGDLS, CDR2 YYNGEE. The length of the CDR3 is 17 residues.

The chain joins TRBV12-3 or TRBV12-4 to TRBJ1-2, with D maybe TRBD1 (6 bases). The V gene lost 5 bases and the J gene lost 7 bases, with 14 bases spanning the gap. CDR3 length: 13 amino acids. This CDR3 is CASSTGDTAGYTF. CDR3 sequence (DNA): TGTGCCAGCAGTACGGGGGACACAGCTGGCTACACCTTC.

This chain uses TRBV6-6 with TRBJ1-1, with D possibly being TRBD1 (6 bases). Germline CDR1 MNHNY, CDR2 SVGAGI (reference sequence). Deletions cut 5 bases from V and 1 base from J, with 11 bases between. The CDR3 totals 14 residues. Written as DNA, the CDR3 is TGTGCCAGCAGTCGAGGACAGCAGAACACTGAAGCTTTCTTT. Translated, it gives CASSRGQQNTEAFF.

The V call is TRBV19, the J call TRBJ1-2; TRBD1 agrees at 9 bases. Germline assignment: CDR1 LNHDA and CDR2 SQIVND (reference sequence). This CDR3 region has 16 residues. V lost 0 bases to trimming and J lost 4 bases; unmatched junction nucleotides: 6. The CDR3: CASSIEPGQGGYGYTF. The CDR3 nucleotides are TGTGCCAGTAGTATAGAACCGGGACAGGGAGGCTATGGCTACACCTTC.

This rearrangement joins TRBV5-4 to TRBJ1-6; D is uncertain. Trimming stripped 4 bases from V and 15 bases from J, with 20 bases between. The germline gives CDR1 SGHNT, CDR2 YYREEE (reference sequence). This CDR3 comprises 14 residues. CDR3 protein: CASSPSPHQPVLHF. DNA of the CDR3: TGTGCCAGCAGCCCAAGCCCCCACCAGCCGGTCCTCCACTTT.

The V and J genes are TRBV14 and TRBJ2-5, with D unresolved. With 3 bases removed from V and 5 bases from J, the gap between germline ends came to 10 bases. This CDR3 region has 13 residues. Germline V gives CDR1 SGHDN, CDR2 FVKESK. In DNA form, the CDR3 reads TGTGCCAGCAGCCAGCCCACCCCGGAGACCCAGTACTTC. The encoded protein is CASSQPTPETQYF.

Only one count was recorded for this clone. The V call is TRBV27, the J call TRBJ2-2; 9 bases map to TRBD1. The CDR3 contains 17 residues. Trimming removed 7 bases from V and 7 bases from J; junction bases left unmatched: 16. The V gene's germline CDR1 is MNHEY and CDR2 SMNVEV (reference sequence). CDR3 residues: CASTQSGTGRIGGELFF. Written as DNA, the CDR3 is TGTGCCAGCACTCAATCCGGGACAGGGAGAATTGGCGGGGAGCTGTTTTTT.

V gene TRBV2 combines with J gene TRBJ1-2; D uncertain. CDR1 and CDR2 (germline): SNHLY, FYNNEI. V was pared by 3 bases and J by 2 bases, with 7 bases between. This CDR3 region has 13 residues. CDR3 DNA sequence: TGTGCCAGCAGTGACACGTTGAACTATGGCTACACCTTC. As protein: CASSDTLNYGYTF.

This sequence joins TRBV6-4 and TRBJ2-3, with TRBD2 matching 9 bases. V lost 2 bases, J lost 2 bases, and 2 bases stayed unmatched. The CDR3 is made up of 15 amino acids. Germline assignment: CDR1 MRHNA and CDR2 SNTAGT. In DNA, the CDR3 is TGTGCCAGCAGTGACCTAGCGGGGACCACAGATACGCAGTATTTT. Amino acid sequence: CASSDLAGTTDTQYF.

The chain is built from TRBV3-1 (or the pseudogene TRBV3-2) and TRBJ1-3; possible D gene TRBD1, 5 bases. The CDR3 spans 14 residues. V gave up 4 bases and J gave up 4 bases, with 11 bases separating them. The germline V gene has CDR1 LGHDT and CDR2 YNNKEL (reference sequence). The CDR3 protein is CASSPQGFGNTIYF. The DNA for the CDR3 is TGTGCCAGCAGCCCGCAGGGATTCGGAAACACCATATATTTT.

The chain joins TRBV9 to TRBJ2-7; D is unresolved. Germline CDR1 is SGDLS and CDR2 is YYNGEE. The CDR3 sequence is 13 residues long. V was trimmed by 0 bases and J by 6 bases, leaving 10 bases between them. CDR3 nucleotide sequence: TGTGCCAGCAGCGTAGTGGTTTCAGGCGAGCAGTACTTC. As protein: CASSVVVSGEQYF.

V and J are TRBV11-3 and TRBJ2-1; no clear D gene. Germline-derived CDR1 and CDR2 are SGHNT and YENEEA. The V end lost 2 bases, the J end lost 7 bases, and 3 bases lay between the germline ends. The CDR3 has 11 residues. As DNA, the CDR3 is TGTGCCAGCAGCTTAAAAAATGAGCAGTTCTTC. Encoded protein: CASSLKNEQFF.

The chain combines TRBV28 with TRBJ1-1, with 11 nucleotides matching TRBD1. V trimming: 2 bases; J trimming: 10 bases; junction bases outside the gene matches: 6. The CDR3 loop spans 14 amino acids. CDR1 is MDHEN and CDR2 is SYDVKM in the germline V gene. The CDR3 DNA sequence: TGTGCCAGCAGTTTACCCGGGACAGGGGGGGGAGCTTTCTTT. It is translated as CASSLPGTGGGAFF.

This rearrangement joins TRBV19 to TRBJ1-1; 9 positions agree with TRBD1. Germline trimming cut 7 bases from V and 2 bases from J; bases unmatched to any gene: 5. CDR3 length: 14 amino acids. From germline, CDR1 is LNHDA and CDR2 SQIVND (reference sequence). For the CDR3, the DNA is TGTGCCAGTAAAGACAGGGGGGGTAACACTGAAGCTTTCTTT. Translation: CASKDRGGNTEAFF. Variable domain in full (rest from reference TRBV19 and TRBJ1-1): DGGITQSPKYLFRKEGQNVTLSCEQNLNHDAMYWYRQDPGQGLRLIYYSQIVNDFQKGDIAEGYSVSREKKESFPLTVTSAQKNPTAFYLCASKDRGGNTEAFFGQGTRLTVV.

V is TRBV11-2 and J is TRBJ2-3; no definite D call. V lost 1 base and J lost 6, with 8 bases in between. Germline values: CDR1 SGHAT, CDR2 FQNNGV. The CDR3 length is 13 residues. The CDR3 DNA reads TGTGCCAGCAGCTTAGTGCGGCGGGATACGCAGTATTTT. Amino acids: CASSLVRRDTQYF.